The 4 T cell receptor beta chains reported below all come from one sample, sequenced in a study of shared clonotypes between healthy human individuals. Clones were read by immunoSEQ multiplex PCR, and TCRdb kept only the in-frame ones, dropping some. The table includes about 490,000 clones, almost 80% detected once. The material sequenced was PBMCs. The receptors originated from a woman aged 40 to 50 in good health. Some clones in this sample may be carry-over from other donors' samples.

The J gene is TRBJ2-1, the V gene TRBV4-3, with 15 positions matching TRBD2. The CDR3 contains 15 residues. Germline V gene sequence: CDR1 LGHNA, CDR2 YSLEER. V was pared by 4 bases and J by 7 bases, with 2 bases of the junction left unmatched. For the CDR3, the DNA is TGCGCCAGCAGCCCGGGGACTAGCGGGAGGAATGAGCAGTTCTTC. Its protein is CASSPGTSGRNEQFF.

The chain carries TRBV2 and TRBJ1-1, with D maybe TRBD1 (5 bases). The CDR3 consists of 14 residues. The V gene lost 7 bases and the J gene lost 6 bases, with 18 bases spanning the gap. In germline, CDR1 is SNHLY, CDR2 FYNNEI. The CDR3 DNA reads as TGTGCCAGCAAGGACACGGGCGTAACTGCTGAAGCTTTCTTT. Protein product: CASKDTGVTAEAFF.

About this clone: With a much larger clone just one base away, this may be a read error. The identical CDR3 is also encoded by other nucleotide sequences in the sample. The genes are TRBV9 and TRBJ2-3; D is unresolved. Germline values: CDR1 SGDLS, CDR2 YYNGEE. The CDR3 spans 14 residues. V was trimmed by 0 bases and J by 6 bases, leaving 11 bases between them. CDR3 in DNA: TGTGCCAGCAGCGTAGCGGGCCTCACGGATACGCAGTATTTT. Amino acids: CASSVAGLTDTQYF.

The rearrangement uses TRBV29-1 and TRBJ1-1; 9 positions agree with TRBD1. CDR3 size: 15 residues. The germline V gene encodes CDR1 SQVTM and CDR2 ANQGSEA. The junction had 8 bases not matched to a gene; V was cut back by 5 bases and J by 1 base. CDR3 in amino acids: CSVSYRGRWNTEAFF. DNA for the CDR3: TGCAGCGTTTCGTACAGGGGGCGGTGGAACACTGAAGCTTTCTTT.